One sample yielded the 15 T cell receptor beta chains listed below, sequenced in a study of T-cell memory formation after mild COVID-19 (dated by TCRdb to the early 2020s). Receptor libraries were prepared by 5' RACE. These reads were obtained on an Illumina NovaSeq 6000. The raw public reads went through TCRdb reprocessing: fastp at Q25, MiXCR clone calling, in-frame beta chains kept. Identical CDR3 protein sequences are pooled into one entry, listed with their most common genes and DNA. This sample is represented by more than 80,000 distinct CDR3 sequences; roughly 12% of them were singletons. The leading ten clones occupy 27% of the sample. Sequencing was carried out using PBMCs or a T cell subset sorted from them (not recorded which). Source of these receptors: an adult woman who had mild COVID-19 (a few samples of this study predate the infection). The sample titles of this study are shuffled in the database, so cell type and time point are left out; the donor was told from shared clones.

The genes are TRBV20-1 and TRBJ2-7; D ambiguous. This CDR3 is built from 11 residues. The ends were cut back, 4 bases at V and 4 bases at J, with 8 bases in the middle. Germline CDR1 DFQATT, CDR2 SNEGSKA (reference sequence). CDR3 nucleotide sequence: TGCAGTGCTACGGACCCGTACGAGCAGTACTTC. Amino acid sequence: CSATDPYEQYF.

The V and J genes are TRBV12-3 or TRBV12-4 and TRBJ2-3, with 13 nucleotides matching TRBD2. V lost 5 bases and J lost 6; bases outside the gene matches: 8. The length of the CDR3 is 16 residues. The CDR3 sequence is CASSPWTSGGPDTQYF. The DNA of the CDR3 is TGTGCCAGCAGTCCCTGGACTAGCGGGGGCCCGGATACGCAGTATTTT.

The chain couples TRBV4-3 to TRBJ1-1; 8 bases line up with TRBD1. The length of the CDR3 is 18 residues. CDR1 and CDR2 (germline): LGHNA, YSLEER. J gave up 1 base and V 2 bases, and 12 bases lay outside the gene matches. This chain's CDR3 is CASSQNRQGLWANTEAFF. The CDR3 region has the DNA TGCGCCAGCAGCCAAAACCGACAGGGGTTGTGGGCGAACACTGAAGCTTTCTTT.

This clonotype was seen more than once but under ten times. V and J are TRBV6-5 and TRBJ2-7; D perhaps matches TRBD1 (5 bases). The CDR3 sequence is 17 residues long. Germline V gene sequence: CDR1 MNHEY, CDR2 SVGAGI. The ends were cut back, 5 bases at V and 4 bases at J, with 24 bases in the middle. The CDR3 sequence is CASSPGNHGWQSYEQYF. CDR3 DNA: TGTGCCAGCAGTCCAGGGAATCATGGGTGGCAGAGTTACGAGCAGTACTTC.

The sample holds a few counts of this clonotype. The J gene is TRBJ2-3, the V gene TRBV20-1; the D is unclear. There are 14 residues in the CDR3. CDR1 DFQATT and CDR2 SNEGSKA come from the germline V gene (reference sequence). Trimming removed 4 bases from V and 1 base from J, with 12 bases in between. The CDR3 region is CSAIRRSGTDTQYF. CDR3 nucleotides: TGCAGTGCTATCCGGAGAAGCGGCACAGATACGCAGTATTTT.

The CDR3 sequence: CASSFSTGETDTQYF. In DNA, the CDR3 is TGTGCCAGCAGCTTTTCGACAGGGGAGACAGATACGCAGTATTTT. The chain couples TRBV7-9 to TRBJ2-3; 8 bases fit TRBD1. Germline loops: CDR1 SEHNR, CDR2 FQNEAQ (reference sequence). This CDR3 is 15 amino acids long. The ends lost 3 bases at V and 3 bases at J; junction bases unmatched: 5. Together with reference TRBV7-9 and TRBJ2-3, the CDR3 gives the full variable domain: DTGVSQNPRHKITKRGQNVTFRCDPISEHNRLYWYRQTLGQGPEFLTYFQNEAQLEKSRLLSDRFSAERPKGSFSTLEIQRTEQGDSAMYLCASSFSTGETDTQYFGPGTRLTVL.

This clonotype has ten or more counts. The chain employs TRBV4-1 and TRBJ2-7; D may be TRBD2 (5 bases). V was clipped by 1 base and J by 3 bases, with 7 bases between them. The CDR3 totals 13 residues. The germline V gene has CDR1 MGHRA and CDR2 YSYEKL. CDR3 region: CASSQGRDYEQYF. CDR3 coding DNA: TGCGCCAGCAGCCAAGGTCGGGACTACGAGCAGTACTTC.

This clonotype was picked up many times. The chain uses TRBV25-1 and TRBJ2-7; no clear D. V was pared by 3 bases and J by 5 bases, with 17 bases between. Germline assignment: CDR1 MGHDK and CDR2 SYGVNS. The CDR3 extends over 15 amino acids. The CDR3 region is CASSDPLPPLHEQYF. The CDR3 coding sequence is TGTGCCAGCAGTGATCCCCTTCCCCCTCTTCACGAGCAGTACTTC.

The V and J genes are TRBV29-1 and TRBJ2-7; D is uncertain. Germline loops: CDR1 SQVTM, CDR2 ANQGSEA. V was clipped by 1 base and J by 0 bases, with 10 bases between them. The CDR3 covers 14 residues. The DNA for the CDR3 is TGCAGCGTTGAAGGGTCATCCGACTCCTACGAGCAGTACTTC. It encodes CSVEGSSDSYEQYF.

This clonotype was seen a few times. The V and J genes are TRBV7-9 and TRBJ2-1, with D possibly matching TRBD1 (7 bases). Germline loops: CDR1 SEHNR, CDR2 FQNEAQ (reference sequence). The CDR3 has 20 residues. Trimming pared 5 bases from V and 2 bases from J, leaving 28 bases between. The CDR3 DNA follows: TGTGCCAGCAGCCAGCCCGGGACAGTATCTAGCGTCGTGACCTACAATGAGCAGTTCTTC. It is translated as CASSQPGTVSSVVTYNEQFF. The whole variable domain, remainder taken from reference TRBV7-9 and TRBJ2-1, is DTGVSQNPRHKITKRGQNVTFRCDPISEHNRLYWYRQTLGQGPEFLTYFQNEAQLEKSRLLSDRFSAERPKGSFSTLEIQRTEQGDSAMYLCASSQPGTVSSVVTYNEQFFGPGTRLTVL.

The gene calls are TRBV5-6 and TRBJ2-3; maybe TRBD2 (6 bases). The CDR3 extends over 15 amino acids. In germline, CDR1 is SGHDT, CDR2 YYEEEE. The germline V and J ends were trimmed by 4 bases and 2 bases, with 14 bases remaining between them. CDR3 sequence reads: CASSPRTTNTDTQYF. In nucleotides, the CDR3 is TGTGCCAGCAGCCCACGGACTACCAACACAGATACGCAGTATTTT.

J is TRBJ2-3 and V is TRBV24-1; 12 bases fit TRBD2. V lost 4 bases to trimming and J lost 5 bases; unmatched junction nucleotides: 6. This CDR3 comprises 16 residues. Germline V gives CDR1 KGHDR, CDR2 SFDVKD. The CDR3 nucleotides read TGTGCCACCAGTGACGCAACTAGCGGGAGGATAGATACGCAGTATTTT. Its translation is CATSDATSGRIDTQYF.

The chain recombines TRBV4-1 with TRBJ2-7; D is possibly TRBD2 (6 bases). Trimming removed 2 bases at V and 5 bases at J, with 13 bases between. The CDR3 runs to 14 residues. Germline values: CDR1 MGHRA, CDR2 YSYEKL. The CDR3 here is CASSQFAGSDEQYF. Written as DNA, the CDR3 is TGCGCCAGCAGCCAATTCGCGGGGTCGGACGAGCAGTACTTC.

In its sample, this clonotype was seen a few times. The chain recombines TRBV5-1 with TRBJ1-1; D remains ambiguous. V lost 9 bases and J 0 bases, leaving 12 bases between the germline ends. Per the germline V gene, CDR1 is SGHRS and CDR2 is YFSETQ. The length of the CDR3 is 13 residues. As DNA, the CDR3 is TGCGCCACCCGGGCAGTCATGAACACTGAAGCTTTCTTT. Protein product: CATRAVMNTEAFF.

V and J are TRBV4-3 and TRBJ1-1, with D hard to call. This CDR3 is built from 15 residues. Germline V lookup: CDR1 LGHNA, CDR2 YSLEER. Deletions cut 0 bases from V and 1 base from J, with 9 bases between. For the CDR3, the DNA is TGCGCCAGCAGCCAAGATTCGGCTGGGAACACTGAAGCTTTCTTT. This translates into CASSQDSAGNTEAFF.